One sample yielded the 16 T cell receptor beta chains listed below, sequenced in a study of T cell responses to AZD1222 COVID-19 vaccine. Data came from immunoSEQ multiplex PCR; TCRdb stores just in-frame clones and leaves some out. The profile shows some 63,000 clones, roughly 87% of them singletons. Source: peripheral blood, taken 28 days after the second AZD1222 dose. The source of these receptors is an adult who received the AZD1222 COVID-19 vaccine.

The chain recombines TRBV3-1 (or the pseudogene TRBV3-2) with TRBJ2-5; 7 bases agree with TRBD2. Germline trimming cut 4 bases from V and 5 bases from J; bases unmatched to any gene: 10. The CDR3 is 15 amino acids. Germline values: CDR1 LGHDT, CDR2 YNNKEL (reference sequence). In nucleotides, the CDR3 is TGTGCCAGCAGCCCTGGGGGAGCGGGGTGGGAGACCCAGTACTTC. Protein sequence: CASSPGGAGWETQYF.

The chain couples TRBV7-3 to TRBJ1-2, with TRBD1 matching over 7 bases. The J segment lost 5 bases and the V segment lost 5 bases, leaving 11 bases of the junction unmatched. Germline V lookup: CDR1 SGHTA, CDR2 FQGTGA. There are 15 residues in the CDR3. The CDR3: CASSLSGQGVYGYTF. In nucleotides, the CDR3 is TGTGCCAGCAGCCTATCTGGGCAGGGGGTTTATGGCTACACCTTC.

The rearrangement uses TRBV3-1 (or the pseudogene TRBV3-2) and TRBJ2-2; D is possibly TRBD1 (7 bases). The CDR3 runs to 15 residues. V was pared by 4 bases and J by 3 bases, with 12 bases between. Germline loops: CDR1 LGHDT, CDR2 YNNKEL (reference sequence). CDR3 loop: CASSRGGGDTGELFF. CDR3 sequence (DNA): TGTGCCAGCAGCCGAGGAGGGGGCGACACCGGGGAGCTGTTTTTT.

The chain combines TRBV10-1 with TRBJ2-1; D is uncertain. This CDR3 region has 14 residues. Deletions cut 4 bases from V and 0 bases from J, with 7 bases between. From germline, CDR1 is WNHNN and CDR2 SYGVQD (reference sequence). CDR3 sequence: CASSAASSYNEQFF. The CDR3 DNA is TGCGCCAGCAGTGCGGCATCCTCCTACAATGAGCAGTTCTTC.

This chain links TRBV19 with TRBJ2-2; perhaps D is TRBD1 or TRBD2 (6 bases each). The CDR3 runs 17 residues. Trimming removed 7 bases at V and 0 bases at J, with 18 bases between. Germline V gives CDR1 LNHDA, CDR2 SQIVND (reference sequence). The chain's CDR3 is CASIRGSGTTNTGELFF. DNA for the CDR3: TGTGCCAGTATCAGGGGTAGCGGTACGACGAACACCGGGGAGCTGTTTTTT.

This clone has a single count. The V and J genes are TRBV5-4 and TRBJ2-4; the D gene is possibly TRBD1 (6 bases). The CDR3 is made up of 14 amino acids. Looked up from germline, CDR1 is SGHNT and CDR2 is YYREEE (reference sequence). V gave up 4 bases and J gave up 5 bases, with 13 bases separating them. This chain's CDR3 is CASSPGQIQNIQYF. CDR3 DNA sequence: TGTGCCAGCAGCCCCGGACAGATCCAAAACATTCAGTACTTC.

As DNA, the CDR3 is TGCAGCGTGGCCCCTGGAAACACCATATATTTT. Its protein is CSVAPGNTIYF. The chain links TRBV29-1 to TRBJ1-3; no clear D. The CDR3 sequence is 11 residues long. The V gene's germline CDR1 is SQVTM and CDR2 ANQGSEA. V was clipped by 6 bases and J by 2 bases, with 5 bases between them.

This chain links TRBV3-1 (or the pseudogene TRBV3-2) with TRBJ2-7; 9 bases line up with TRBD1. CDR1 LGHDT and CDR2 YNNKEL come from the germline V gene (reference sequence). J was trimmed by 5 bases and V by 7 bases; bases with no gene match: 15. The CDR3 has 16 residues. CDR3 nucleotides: TGTGCCAGCACCATACCCGGGACAGGGACTGAGGACGAGCAGTACTTC. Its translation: CASTIPGTGTEDEQYF.

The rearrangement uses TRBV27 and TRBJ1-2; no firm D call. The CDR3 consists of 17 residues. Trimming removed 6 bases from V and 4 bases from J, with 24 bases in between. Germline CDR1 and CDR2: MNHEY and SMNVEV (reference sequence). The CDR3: CASSLSDQMGRAYGYTF. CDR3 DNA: TGTGCCAGCAGCCTATCTGACCAGATGGGCCGAGCCTATGGCTACACCTTC.

This CDR3 reads CASSVGGTGAQYF. The CDR3 DNA reads TGTGCCAGCAGCGTAGGAGGTACAGGGGCCCAGTACTTC. The chain uses TRBV9 and TRBJ2-5; 7 bases align to TRBD1. The junction had 5 bases not matched to a gene; V was cut back by 0 bases and J by 9 bases. Germline-derived CDR1 and CDR2 are SGDLS and YYNGEE. This CDR3 comprises 13 residues.

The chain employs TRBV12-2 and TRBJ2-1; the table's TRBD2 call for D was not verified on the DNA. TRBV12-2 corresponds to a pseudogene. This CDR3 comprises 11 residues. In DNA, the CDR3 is TGTGCAAGTCGCCCCCCGTTAAATAAGTTCTTC. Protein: CASRPPLNKFF.

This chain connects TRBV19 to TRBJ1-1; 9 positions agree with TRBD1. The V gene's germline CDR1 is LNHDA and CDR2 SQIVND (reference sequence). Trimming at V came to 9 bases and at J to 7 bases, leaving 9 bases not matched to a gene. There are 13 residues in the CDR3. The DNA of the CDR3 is TGTGCCAGCCGACCAGACAGGGGGGGTGAAGCTTTCTTT. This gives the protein CASRPDRGGEAFF. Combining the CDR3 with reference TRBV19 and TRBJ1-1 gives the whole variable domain DGGITQSPKYLFRKEGQNVTLSCEQNLNHDAMYWYRQDPGQGLRLIYYSQIVNDFQKGDIAEGYSVSREKKESFPLTVTSAQKNPTAFYLCASRPDRGGEAFFGQGTRLTVV.

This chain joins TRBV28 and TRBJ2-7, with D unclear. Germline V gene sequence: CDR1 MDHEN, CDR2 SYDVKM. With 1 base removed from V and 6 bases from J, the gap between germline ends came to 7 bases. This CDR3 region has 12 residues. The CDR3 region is CASSLSQTEQYF. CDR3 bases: TGTGCCAGCAGTTTATCCCAGACCGAGCAGTACTTC.

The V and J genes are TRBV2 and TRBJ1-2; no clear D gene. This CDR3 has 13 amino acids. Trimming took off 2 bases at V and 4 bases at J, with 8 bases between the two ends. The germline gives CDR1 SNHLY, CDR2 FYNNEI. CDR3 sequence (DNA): TGTGCCAGCAGTGAAAAGCAGGTCTATGGCTACACCTTC. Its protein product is CASSEKQVYGYTF.

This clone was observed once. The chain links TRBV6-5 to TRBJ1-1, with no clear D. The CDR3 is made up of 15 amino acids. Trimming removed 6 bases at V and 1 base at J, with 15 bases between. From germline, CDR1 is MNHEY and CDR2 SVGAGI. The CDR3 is CASRVGRWGNTEAFF. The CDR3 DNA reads TGTGCCAGCAGGGTCGGTCGGTGGGGGAACACTGAAGCTTTCTTT.

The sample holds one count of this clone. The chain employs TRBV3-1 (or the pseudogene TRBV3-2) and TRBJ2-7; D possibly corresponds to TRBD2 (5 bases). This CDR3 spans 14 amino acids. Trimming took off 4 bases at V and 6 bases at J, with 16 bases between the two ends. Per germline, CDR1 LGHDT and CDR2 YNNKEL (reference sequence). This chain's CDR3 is CASSPFPGSVEQYF. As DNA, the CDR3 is TGTGCCAGCAGCCCCTTTCCGGGGTCGGTCGAGCAGTACTTC.